The clone carrying this T cell receptor beta chain was detected ten times or more. Antigen specificity is unknown. The data originate from a study of Graves' ophthalmopathy and Graves' hyperthyroidism. Study-wide results and limits: Blood shared most expanded thyroid clonotypes above 0.001 frequency.

Per the germline V gene, CDR1 is SGHTA and CDR2 is FQGNSA. Between the trimmed V and J ends, which lost 0 bases and 5 bases, there was a span of 10 bases. There are 15 residues in the CDR3. Amplified material comprised TCR beta CDR3 regions derived from RNA transcripts. HTBI-primed RT-PCR formed the first round, and a multiplex PCR formed the second. TCRdb reanalysed the multiplex PCR reads using MiXCR and keeps one entry per CDR3 protein. The sample contains about 660,000 distinct CDR3 sequences, about 38% of which appear only once. Sequenced input: peripheral blood. The V and J genes are TRBV7-2 and TRBJ2-2, with TRBD1 as a possible D gene (6 bases). This TCR came from an adult man with Graves' ophthalmopathy. The CDR3 loop reads CASSLAQGQTGELFF. The CDR3 bases are TGTGCCAGCAGCTTAGCGCAGGGACAAACCGGGGAGCTGTTTTTT.